A single sample gave rise to the 5 T cell receptor beta chains below, sequenced in a study of regulatory T cells in long-lasting Graves disease. The time point here: persistent/refractory GD, antithyroid drugs over 5 years with positive TRAb. There was RNA extracted from PBMCs, and the TCR library was made from it. According to the study, TCR beta libraries were built with iRepertoire HTBI primers and CDR3-region Arm-PCR. Via MiXCR, TCRdb re-called the multiplex PCR reads, giving one row per CDR3 protein. The sample has roughly 700,000 distinct CDR3 sequences; around 30% are singletons. The specimen comprised peripheral blood mononuclear cells (PBMCs), sampled when the disease was refractory, from a patient treated with antithyroid drugs. The receptors come from a female donor with Graves disease.

The CDR3 region is CASSPLAGQGTETQYF. The CDR3 DNA is TGTGCCAGCAGCCCCCTTGCGGGACAGGGGACTGAGACCCAGTACTTC. The chain joins TRBV3-1 to TRBJ2-5, with TRBD1 matching over 10 bases. V lost 4 bases, J lost 5 bases, and 10 bases stayed unmatched. CDR3 length: 16 residues. Germline lookup yields CDR1 LGHDT and CDR2 YNNKEL (reference sequence).

Comments on this clonotype: One junction end does not reproduce the germline sequence, and a read error may be involved. This chain joins TRBV11-1 and TRBJ1-1; no firm D call. This CDR3 spans 13 amino acids. Germline V gives CDR1 SGHAT, CDR2 FQDESV (reference sequence). CDR3 nucleotides: TGCGCCAGCAGGTCCGGGGTAGACACTGAAGCTTTCTTT. Translating it yields CASRSGVDTEAFF.

This clonotype has just a few counts. The CDR3 region has the DNA TGTGCCAGCAGTTTTGTCTGGAGGGGTTCTAATTCACCCCTCCACTTT. The encoded protein is CASSFVWRGSNSPLHF. The chain has TRBV27 and TRBJ1-6; maybe TRBD1 (5 bases). The CDR3 sequence is 16 residues long. The germline CDR1 and CDR2 sequences are MNHEY and SMNVEV (reference sequence). V shed 3 bases and J shed 6 bases, with 15 bases lying between them.

The chain has TRBV27 and TRBJ1-1; TRBD1 aligns across 10 bases. Trimming removed 2 bases from V and 5 bases from J; junction bases left unmatched: 2. This CDR3 contains 14 residues. Germline lookup yields CDR1 MNHEY and CDR2 SMNVEV (reference sequence). CDR3 coding DNA: TGTGCCAGCAGTTTAGACAGGGGGCAAACTGAAGCTTTCTTT. Encoded protein: CASSLDRGQTEAFF.

This clonotype was found a few times. V is TRBV28 and J is TRBJ1-3; D call uncertain. Trimming shortened V by 3 bases and J by 0 bases, and 6 bases separated the two germline ends. Germline-derived CDR1 and CDR2 are MDHEN and SYDVKM. This CDR3 comprises 14 residues. CDR3 nucleotides: TGTGCCAGCAGTTTTCATAGCTCTGGAAACACCATATATTTT. This translates into CASSFHSSGNTIYF.